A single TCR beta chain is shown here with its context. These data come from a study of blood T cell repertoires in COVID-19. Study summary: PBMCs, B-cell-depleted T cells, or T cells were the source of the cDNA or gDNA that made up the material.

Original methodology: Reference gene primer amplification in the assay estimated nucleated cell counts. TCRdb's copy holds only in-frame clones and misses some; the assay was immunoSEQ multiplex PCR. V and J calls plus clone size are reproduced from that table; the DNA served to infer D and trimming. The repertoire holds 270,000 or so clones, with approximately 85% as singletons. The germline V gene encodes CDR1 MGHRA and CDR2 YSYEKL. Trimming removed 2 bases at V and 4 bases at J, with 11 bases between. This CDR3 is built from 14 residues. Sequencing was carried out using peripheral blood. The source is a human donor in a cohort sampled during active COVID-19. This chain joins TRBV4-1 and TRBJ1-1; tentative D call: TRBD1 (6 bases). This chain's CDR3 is CASSQTGLVTEAFF. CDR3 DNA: TGCGCCAGCAGCCAAACAGGGTTAGTCACTGAAGCTTTCTTT.